Following are 5 T cell receptor beta chains from one sample sequenced in a study of T cell responses to AZD1222 COVID-19 vaccine. Clones were read by immunoSEQ multiplex PCR, and TCRdb kept only the in-frame ones, dropping some. The profile shows about 110,000 clones, more than 90% of them singletons. The source material was peripheral blood, sampled on day 0 of AZD1222 vaccination. These receptors were taken from an adult in good health.

The V and J genes are TRBV6-1 and TRBJ1-5; D gene uncertain. The length of the CDR3 is 16 residues. Per the germline V gene, CDR1 is MNHNS and CDR2 is SASEGT. The V end lost 2 bases, the J end lost 4 bases, and 15 bases lay between the germline ends. The CDR3 nucleotides read TGTGCCAGCAGTGAATTTGTCGCGAACCCAAATCAGCCCCAGCATTTT. Its protein product is CASSEFVANPNQPQHF.

In its sample, this clone was seen once. This chain connects TRBV2 to TRBJ2-1; maybe TRBD2 (6 bases). The ends were cut back, 9 bases at V and 1 base at J, with 10 bases in the middle. The CDR3 is 13 residues long. Germline V gene lookup returns CDR1 SNHLY and CDR2 FYNNEI. The CDR3 spells CASTTSSYNEQFF. CDR3 DNA: TGTGCCAGTACGACTAGTTCCTACAATGAGCAGTTCTTC.

The J gene is TRBJ1-4, the V gene TRBV28, with D possibly TRBD1 on 6 matching bases. V was cut by 3 bases and J by 10 bases, with 18 bases left in between. The CDR3 is 15 residues long. Germline CDR1 MDHEN, CDR2 SYDVKM. The CDR3 sequence is CASSFGGNKGGKLFF. CDR3 nucleotide sequence: TGTGCCAGCAGTTTCGGAGGGAACAAGGGGGGAAAACTGTTTTTT.

V and J are TRBV19 and TRBJ1-5; D not resolved. CDR1 and CDR2 (germline): LNHDA, SQIVND (reference sequence). This CDR3 is 16 amino acids long. V lost 3 bases to trimming and J lost 5 bases, with 17 bases between them. CDR3 coding DNA: TGTGCCAGTAGTATGATGAACGCTGCGGGTGATCAGCCCCAGCATTTT. Protein: CASSMMNAAGDQPQHF.

This clone was counted a single time. The chain uses TRBV29-1 and TRBJ1-2; D gene unclear. CDR3 length: 13 amino acids. Per germline, CDR1 SQVTM and CDR2 ANQGSEA. V lost 4 bases and J lost 4, with 13 bases in between. The CDR3 is CSVAGQSIYGYTF. In nucleotides, the CDR3 is TGCAGCGTTGCCGGTCAGTCCATCTATGGCTACACCTTC.